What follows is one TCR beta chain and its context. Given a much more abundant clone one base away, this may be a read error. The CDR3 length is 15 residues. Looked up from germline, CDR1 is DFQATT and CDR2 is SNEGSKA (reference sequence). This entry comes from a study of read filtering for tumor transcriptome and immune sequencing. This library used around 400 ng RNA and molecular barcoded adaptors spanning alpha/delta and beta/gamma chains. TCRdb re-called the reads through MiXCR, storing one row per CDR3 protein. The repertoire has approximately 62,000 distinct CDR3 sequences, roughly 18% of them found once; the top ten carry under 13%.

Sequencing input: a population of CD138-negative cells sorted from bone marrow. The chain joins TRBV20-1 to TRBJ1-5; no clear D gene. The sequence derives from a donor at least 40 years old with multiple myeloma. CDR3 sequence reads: CSAREIRMGNQPRHF. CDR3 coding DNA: TGCAGTGCTAGAGAAATCCGCATGGGCAATCAGCCCCGGCATTTT.